This TCR beta chain originates from a study of graft-versus-host responses after intestinal transplantation. Study summary: Transplants given to recipients were multivisceral, liver-intestinal, or isolated intestinal. Every recipient underwent anti-thymocyte globulin induction, then tacrolimus and steroids for about three years.

The method was immunoSEQ multiplex PCR; TCRdb's version includes in-frame clones alone and lacks a portion of them. The table has around 7,800 clones, approximately 97% seen once. Study-wide results and caveats: GvH clones detected in recipient marrow included some appearing first in ileum or blood.

A note on this clone: Its antigen is as yet unknown.

With 0 bases removed from V and 4 bases from J, the gap between germline ends came to 10 bases. This CDR3 is built from 14 residues. In germline, CDR1 is SGHRS, CDR2 YFSETQ. The receptor's source is a human patient who received an intestinal transplant, so some T cells may come from the graft donor. The V and J genes are TRBV5-1 and TRBJ1-2, with unresolved D. The material was PBMCs, obtained 23 days after intestinal transplant. This CDR3 is CASSLENKAYGYTF. CDR3 nucleotides: TGCGCCAGCAGCTTGGAAAACAAAGCCTATGGCTACACCTTC.